This TCR beta chain was sequenced in a study of shared clonotypes between healthy human individuals. Findings and caveats of the study: About 5% of naive CD4 clonotypes were shared across a handful of donors. Sequencing depth was expected to affect clonotype sharing among donors.

A remark on this clone: Its antigen is as yet unknown.

CD45RA-negative memory and CD45RA+ naive subsets were split from the CD4+ cells. The data were produced by immunoSEQ multiplex PCR, yet TCRdb's version contains in-frame clones alone and is incomplete. This sample has around 700,000 clones, with 55% to 85% found just once. CDR1 is SGHTA, CDR2 FQGNSA, per germline. The CDR3 length is 14 residues. The V segment lost 1 base and the J segment 6 bases; nucleotides outside the gene matches: 5. V and J are TRBV7-2 and TRBJ1-1; 7 bases align to TRBD1. Sequencing input: memory CD4+ T cells sorted from blood. Described subset: CD45RA-negative fraction. The TCR sequence derives from a woman aged 30 to 39 in good health. The CDR3 spells CASSLVGTGAEAFF. The CDR3 DNA sequence: TGTGCCAGCAGCTTAGTTGGAACAGGGGCTGAAGCTTTCTTT. Variable domain in full (rest from reference TRBV7-2 and TRBJ1-1): GAGVSQSPSNKVTEKGKDVELRCDPISGHTALYWYRQSLGQGLEFLIYFQGNSAPDKSGLPSDRFSAERTGGSVSTLTIQRTQQEDSAVYLCASSLVGTGAEAFFGQGTRLTVV.